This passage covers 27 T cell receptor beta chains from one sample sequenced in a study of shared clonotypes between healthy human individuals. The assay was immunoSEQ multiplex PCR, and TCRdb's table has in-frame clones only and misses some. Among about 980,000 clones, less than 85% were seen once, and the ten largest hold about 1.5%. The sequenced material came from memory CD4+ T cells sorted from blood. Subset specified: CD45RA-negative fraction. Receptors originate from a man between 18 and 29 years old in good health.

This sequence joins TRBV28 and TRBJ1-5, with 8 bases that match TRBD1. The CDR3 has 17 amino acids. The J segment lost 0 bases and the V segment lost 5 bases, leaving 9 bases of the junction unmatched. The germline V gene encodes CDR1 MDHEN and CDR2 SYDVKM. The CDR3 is CASSLDRARDSNQPQHF. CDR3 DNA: TGTGCCAGCAGTCTGGACAGGGCACGGGATAGCAATCAGCCCCAGCATTTT.

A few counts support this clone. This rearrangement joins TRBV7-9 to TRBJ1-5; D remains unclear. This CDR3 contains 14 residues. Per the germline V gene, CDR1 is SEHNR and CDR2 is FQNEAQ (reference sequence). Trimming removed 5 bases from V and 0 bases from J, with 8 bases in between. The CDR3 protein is CASSVGNSNQPQHF. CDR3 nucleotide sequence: TGTGCCAGCAGCGTGGGGAATAGCAATCAGCCCCAGCATTTT.

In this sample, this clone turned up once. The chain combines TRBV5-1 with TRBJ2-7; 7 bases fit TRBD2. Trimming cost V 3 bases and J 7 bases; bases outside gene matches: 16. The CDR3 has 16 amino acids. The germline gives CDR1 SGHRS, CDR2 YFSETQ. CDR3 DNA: TGCGCCAGCAGCTCACGAGAGCGGGGCCCGGGGAGGGAGCAGTACTTC. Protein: CASSSRERGPGREQYF.

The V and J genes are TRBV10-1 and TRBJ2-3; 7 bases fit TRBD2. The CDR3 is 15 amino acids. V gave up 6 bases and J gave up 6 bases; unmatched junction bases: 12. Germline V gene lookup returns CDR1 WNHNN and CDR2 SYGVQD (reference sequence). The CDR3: CASSPTAGTLDTQYF. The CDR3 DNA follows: TGCGCCAGCAGCCCTACAGCGGGGACTCTGGATACGCAGTATTTT.

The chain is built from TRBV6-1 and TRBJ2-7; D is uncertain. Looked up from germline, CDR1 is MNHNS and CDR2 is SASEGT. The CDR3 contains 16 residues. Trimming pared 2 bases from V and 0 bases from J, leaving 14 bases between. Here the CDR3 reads CASSEQRLRFSYEQYF. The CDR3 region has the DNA TGTGCCAGCAGTGAACAACGGCTGCGATTCTCCTACGAGCAGTACTTC.

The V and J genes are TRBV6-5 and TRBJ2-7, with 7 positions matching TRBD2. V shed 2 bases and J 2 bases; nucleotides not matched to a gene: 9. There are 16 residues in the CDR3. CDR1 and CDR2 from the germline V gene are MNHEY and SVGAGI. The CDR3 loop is CASSYRGGSGAYEQYF. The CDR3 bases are TGTGCCAGCAGTTACAGAGGCGGGAGTGGGGCCTACGAGCAGTACTTC.

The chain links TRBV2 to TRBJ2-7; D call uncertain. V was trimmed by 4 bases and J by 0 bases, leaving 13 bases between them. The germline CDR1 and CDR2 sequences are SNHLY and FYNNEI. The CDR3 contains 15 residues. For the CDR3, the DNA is TGTGCCAGCAGTGTAAAGCGAACCGGCTCCTACGAGCAGTACTTC. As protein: CASSVKRTGSYEQYF.

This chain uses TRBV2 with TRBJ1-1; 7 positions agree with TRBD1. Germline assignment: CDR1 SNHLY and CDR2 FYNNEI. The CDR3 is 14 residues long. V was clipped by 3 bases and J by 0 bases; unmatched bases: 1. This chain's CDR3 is CASSETGMNTEAFF. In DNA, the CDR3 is TGTGCCAGCAGTGAGACAGGGATGAACACTGAAGCTTTCTTT.

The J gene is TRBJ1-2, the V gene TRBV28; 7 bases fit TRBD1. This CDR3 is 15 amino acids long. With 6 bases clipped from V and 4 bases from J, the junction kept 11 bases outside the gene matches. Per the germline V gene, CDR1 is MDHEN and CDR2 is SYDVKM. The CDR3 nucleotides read TGTGCCAGCAGACTATCCGGGACAGTAATCTATGGCTACACCTTC. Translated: CASRLSGTVIYGYTF.

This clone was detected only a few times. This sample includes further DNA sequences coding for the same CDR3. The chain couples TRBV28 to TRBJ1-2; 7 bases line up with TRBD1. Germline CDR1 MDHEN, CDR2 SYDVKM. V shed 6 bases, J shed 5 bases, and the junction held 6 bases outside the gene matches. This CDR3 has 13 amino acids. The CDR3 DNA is TGTGCCAGCAGACCTATGACAGGGTATGGCTACACCTTC. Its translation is CASRPMTGYGYTF.

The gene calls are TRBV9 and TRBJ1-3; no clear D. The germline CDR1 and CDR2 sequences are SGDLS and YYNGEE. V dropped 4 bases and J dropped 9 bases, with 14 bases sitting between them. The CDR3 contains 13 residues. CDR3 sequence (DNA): TGTGCCAGCAGCCCGGACTCTTGGGGCACCATATATTTT. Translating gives CASSPDSWGTIYF.

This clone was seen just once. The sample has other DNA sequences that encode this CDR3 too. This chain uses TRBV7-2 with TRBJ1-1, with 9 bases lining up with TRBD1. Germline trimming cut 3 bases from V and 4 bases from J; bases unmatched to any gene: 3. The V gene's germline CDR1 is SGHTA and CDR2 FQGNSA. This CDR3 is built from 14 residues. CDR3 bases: TGTGCCAGCAGCTTCACAGGGGGCGGCACTGAAGCTTTCTTT. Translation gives CASSFTGGGTEAFF.

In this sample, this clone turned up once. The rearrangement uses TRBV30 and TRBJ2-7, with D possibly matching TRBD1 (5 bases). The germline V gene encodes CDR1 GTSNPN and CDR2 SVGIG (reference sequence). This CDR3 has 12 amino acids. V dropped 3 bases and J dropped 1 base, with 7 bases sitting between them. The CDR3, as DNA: TGTGCCTGGAGCCCAGGGTCCTACGAGCAGTACTTC. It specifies CAWSPGSYEQYF.

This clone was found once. The chain's CDR3 is CASSRTSGDTGELFF. The CDR3 DNA is TGTGCCAGCAGCCGGACTAGCGGGGACACCGGGGAGCTGTTTTTT. The rearrangement joins TRBV7-2 to TRBJ2-2; 12 bases align to TRBD2. The germline V gene has CDR1 SGHTA and CDR2 FQGNSA. This CDR3 contains 15 residues. V lost 5 bases, J lost 3 bases, and 1 base stayed unmatched.

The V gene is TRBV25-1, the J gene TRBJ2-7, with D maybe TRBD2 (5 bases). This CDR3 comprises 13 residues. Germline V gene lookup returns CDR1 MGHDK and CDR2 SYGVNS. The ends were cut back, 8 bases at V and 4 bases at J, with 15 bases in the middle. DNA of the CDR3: TGTGCCAGCTCCGGGTTATGGACTTACGAGCAGTACTTC. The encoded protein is CASSGLWTYEQYF.

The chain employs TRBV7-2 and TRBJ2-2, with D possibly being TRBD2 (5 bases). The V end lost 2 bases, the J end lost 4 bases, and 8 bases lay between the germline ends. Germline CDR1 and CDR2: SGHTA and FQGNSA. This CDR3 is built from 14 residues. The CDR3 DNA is TGTGCCAGCAGCTTAATGAGCGGCACCGGGGAGCTGTTTTTT. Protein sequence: CASSLMSGTGELFF.

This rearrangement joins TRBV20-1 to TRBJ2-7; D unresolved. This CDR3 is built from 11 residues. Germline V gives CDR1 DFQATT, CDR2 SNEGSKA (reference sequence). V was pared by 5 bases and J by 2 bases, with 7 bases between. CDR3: CSAATTYEQYF. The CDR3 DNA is TGCAGTGCTGCTACAACCTACGAGCAGTACTTC.

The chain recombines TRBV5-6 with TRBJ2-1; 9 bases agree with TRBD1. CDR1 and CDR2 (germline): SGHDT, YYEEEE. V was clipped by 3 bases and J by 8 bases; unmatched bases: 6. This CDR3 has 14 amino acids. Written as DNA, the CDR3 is TGTGCCAGCAGCTCGGGACAGGGTCGAGATGAGCAGTTCTTC. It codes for CASSSGQGRDEQFF.

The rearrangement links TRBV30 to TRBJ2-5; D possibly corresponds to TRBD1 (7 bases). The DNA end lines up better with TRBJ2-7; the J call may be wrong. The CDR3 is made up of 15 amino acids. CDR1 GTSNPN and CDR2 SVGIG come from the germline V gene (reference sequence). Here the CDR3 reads CAWSRRGPSSYEQYF. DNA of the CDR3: TGTGCCTGGAGTCGGAGGGGGCCTAGTTCCTACGAGCAGTACTTC.

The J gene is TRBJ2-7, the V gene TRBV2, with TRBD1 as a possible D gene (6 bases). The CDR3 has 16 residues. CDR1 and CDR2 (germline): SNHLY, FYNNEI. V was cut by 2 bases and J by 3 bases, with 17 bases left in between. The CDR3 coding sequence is TGTGCCAGCAGTGAAAATTTACTCGGGACAAACTACGAGCAGTACTTC. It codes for CASSENLLGTNYEQYF.

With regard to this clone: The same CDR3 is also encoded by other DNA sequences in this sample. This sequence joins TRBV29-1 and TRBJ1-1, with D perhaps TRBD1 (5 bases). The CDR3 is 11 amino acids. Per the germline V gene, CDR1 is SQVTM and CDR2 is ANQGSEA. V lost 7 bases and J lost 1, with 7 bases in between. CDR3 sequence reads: CSGGQNTEAFF. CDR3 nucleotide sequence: TGCAGCGGAGGACAGAACACTGAAGCTTTCTTT.

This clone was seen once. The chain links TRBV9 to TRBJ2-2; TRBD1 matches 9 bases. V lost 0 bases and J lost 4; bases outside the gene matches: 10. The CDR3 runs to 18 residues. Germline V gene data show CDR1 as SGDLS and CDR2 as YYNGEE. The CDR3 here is CASSVDFPDRGGTGELFF. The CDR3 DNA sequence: TGTGCCAGCAGCGTAGATTTCCCGGACAGGGGAGGCACCGGGGAGCTGTTTTTT.

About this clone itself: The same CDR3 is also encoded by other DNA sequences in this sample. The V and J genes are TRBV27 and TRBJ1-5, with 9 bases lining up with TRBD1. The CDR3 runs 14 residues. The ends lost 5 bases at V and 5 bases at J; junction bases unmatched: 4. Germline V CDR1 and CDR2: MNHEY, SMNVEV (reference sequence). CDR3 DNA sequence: TGTGCCAGCAGTCAGGACAGGGGCGATCAGCCCCAGCATTTT. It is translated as CASSQDRGDQPQHF.

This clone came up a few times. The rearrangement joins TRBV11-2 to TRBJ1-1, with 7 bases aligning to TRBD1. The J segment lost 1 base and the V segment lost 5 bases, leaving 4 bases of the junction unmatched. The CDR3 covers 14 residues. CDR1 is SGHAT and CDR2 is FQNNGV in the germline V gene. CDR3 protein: CASSGTAQNTEAFF. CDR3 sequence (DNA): TGTGCCAGCAGCGGGACAGCCCAGAACACTGAAGCTTTCTTT.

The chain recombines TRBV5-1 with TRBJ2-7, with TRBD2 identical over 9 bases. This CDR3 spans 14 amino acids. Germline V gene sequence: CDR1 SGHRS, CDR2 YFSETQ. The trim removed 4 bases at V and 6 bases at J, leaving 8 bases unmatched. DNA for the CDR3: TGCGCCAGCAGCAAGGAGCGGGGGGCGATCGAGCAGTACTTC. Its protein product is CASSKERGAIEQYF.

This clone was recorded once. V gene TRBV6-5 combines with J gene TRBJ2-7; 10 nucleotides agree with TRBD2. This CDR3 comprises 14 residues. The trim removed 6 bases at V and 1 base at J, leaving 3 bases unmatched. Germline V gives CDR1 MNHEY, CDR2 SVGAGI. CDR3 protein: CASRMGLASYEQYF. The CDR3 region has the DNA TGTGCCAGCAGGATGGGACTAGCGTCCTACGAGCAGTACTTC.

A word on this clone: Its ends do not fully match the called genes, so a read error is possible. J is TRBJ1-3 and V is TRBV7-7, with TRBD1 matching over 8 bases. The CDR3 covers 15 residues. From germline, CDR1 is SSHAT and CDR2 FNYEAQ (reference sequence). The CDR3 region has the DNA TGTGCTAGCAGCACAGGGACAGGCTCTGGAAACACCATATATTTT. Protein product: CASSTGTGSGNTIYF.